A single sample is the source of the 11 T cell receptor beta chains below, sequenced in a study of identical twins. MiXCR, run by TCRdb on the 5' RACE reads, gives a single entry per CDR3 protein. The data show 350,000 to 450,000 distinct CDR3 sequences, less than 20% seen once. The sequencing input was naive T cells sorted from blood. The source is a man between 45 and 60 years old in good health.

CDR3 nucleotides: TGTGCCACCAGCAAGATTTTCCTCCCCGACGAGCAGTACTTC. It encodes CATSKIFLPDEQYF. The J gene is TRBJ2-7, the V gene TRBV15; no firm D call. V was pared by 4 bases and J by 5 bases, with 15 bases between. Germline values: CDR1 LNHNV, CDR2 YYDKDF (reference sequence). The CDR3 is 14 amino acids.

V gene TRBV12-3 or TRBV12-4 combines with J gene TRBJ2-2, with D possibly being TRBD2 (7 bases). Trimming cost V 6 bases and J 4 bases, with 15 bases left between them. The CDR3 spans 15 residues. As DNA, the CDR3 is TGTGCCAGCAGGAGGGAGGGGGGGGTCACCGGGGAGCTGTTTTTT. The encoded protein is CASRREGGVTGELFF.

The rearrangement joins TRBV24-1 to TRBJ2-5, with D possibly being TRBD1 (6 bases). Trimming took 3 bases from V and 4 from J, leaving 11 bases between them. The CDR3 spans 14 residues. The germline CDR1 and CDR2 sequences are KGHDR and SFDVKD. CDR3 nucleotides: TGTGCCACCAGTGATCCCCGACAGGTAGAGACCCAGTACTTC. Amino acids: CATSDPRQVETQYF.

This clonotype was counted a few times. J is TRBJ2-1 and V is TRBV4-2, with D perhaps TRBD2 (6 bases). Germline loops: CDR1 LGHNA, CDR2 YNFKEQ. V was trimmed by 7 bases and J by 4 bases, leaving 14 bases between them. The CDR3 contains 14 residues. CDR3 protein: CASTAGSRYNEQFF. In nucleotides, the CDR3 is TGTGCCAGCACCGCGGGGTCGAGGTACAATGAGCAGTTCTTC.

The V call is TRBV12-3 or TRBV12-4, the J call TRBJ2-7; D tentatively fits TRBD1 or TRBD2 (5 bases each). V lost 3 bases, J lost 4 bases, and 16 bases lay in between. This CDR3 has 15 amino acids. The CDR3 DNA is TGTGCCAGCAGTTTCGCGGGCCACGGGGCATACGAGCAGTACTTC. Protein product: CASSFAGHGAYEQYF.

This clonotype was detected only a few times. The J gene is TRBJ2-1, the V gene TRBV5-1, with 14 positions matching TRBD2. From germline, CDR1 is SGHRS and CDR2 YFSETQ. There are 15 residues in the CDR3. The trim removed 4 bases at V and 7 bases at J, leaving 4 bases unmatched. Here the CDR3 DNA reads TGCGCCAGCAGCCTCCGGACTAGCGGGGGGAATGAGCAGTTCTTC. Its translation is CASSLRTSGGNEQFF.

This clonotype was seen a handful of times. The genes are TRBV10-3 and TRBJ1-1; the match to TRBD1 covers 7 bases. CDR3 length equals 13 residues. Germline V lookup: CDR1 ENHRY, CDR2 SYGVKD. V was pared by 7 bases and J by 0 bases, with 2 bases of the junction left unmatched. CDR3 in DNA: TGTGCCATCAAAACAGGGGTGAACACTGAAGCTTTCTTT. Protein sequence: CAIKTGVNTEAFF.

The J gene is TRBJ2-2, the V gene TRBV27, with unresolved D. The CDR3 has 13 amino acids. Germline values: CDR1 MNHEY, CDR2 SMNVEV (reference sequence). Trimming removed 2 bases at V and 7 bases at J, with 8 bases between. This chain's CDR3 is CASSLLNRGELFF. The CDR3 DNA reads TGTGCCAGCAGTTTACTTAACCGCGGGGAGCTGTTTTTT.

This clonotype was observed at least ten times. The chain has TRBV20-1 and TRBJ2-5; 11 nucleotides agree with TRBD2. Per the germline V gene, CDR1 is DFQATT and CDR2 is SNEGSKA (reference sequence). V was pared by 0 bases and J by 5 bases, with 8 bases of the junction left unmatched. The CDR3 contains 16 residues. CDR3 region: CSAREGSSGRLETQYF. The CDR3 DNA reads as TGCAGTGCTAGAGAGGGGTCTAGCGGGAGGTTGGAGACCCAGTACTTC.

This sequence joins TRBV7-9 and TRBJ2-5; D is unclear. Deletions cut 5 bases from V and 1 base from J, with 5 bases between. The V gene's germline CDR1 is SEHNR and CDR2 FQNEAQ (reference sequence). The CDR3 is 12 amino acids. This CDR3 reads CASSKAQETQYF. CDR3 bases: TGTGCCAGCAGCAAAGCCCAAGAGACCCAGTACTTC.

To note about this clonotype: Just one base apart from a much larger clone, this may be a read error. The rearrangement links TRBV6-5 to TRBJ2-4; D is unclear. CDR1 is MNHEY, CDR2 SVGAGI, per germline. CDR3 length equals 15 residues. V gave up 7 bases and J gave up 0 bases, with 13 bases separating them. CDR3 DNA sequence: TGTGCCAGCATTACCAACGGTCTAGCCAAAAACATTCAGTACTTC. Amino acid sequence: CASITNGLAKNIQYF.